Sequencing of this TCR beta chain was carried out in a study of cytomegalovirus exposure and HLA in healthy donors. Study results and limitations: CMV antigen specificity was confirmed in vitro for a few CMV-associated chains.

V lost 5 bases to trimming and J lost 3 bases, with 11 bases between them. The CDR3 has 14 residues. CDR1 is LNHDA, CDR2 SQIVND, per germline (reference sequence). On this clone itself: Its antigen is still unknown.

The primer mix had 60 Vbeta and 13 Jbeta primers. Repertoires were generated with immunoSEQ multiplex PCR, while TCRdb's copy carries only in-frame clones and drops some. The sample records 100,000 to 150,000 clones, more than 65% being singletons. Sequences were obtained from PBMCs. The chain has TRBV19 and TRBJ1-5; D is perhaps TRBD1 (6 bases). This TCR was recovered from a man between 50 and 59 years old in good health and CMV-seronegative. The CDR3 is CASSLQGYNQPQHF. In DNA form, the CDR3 reads TGTGCCAGTAGTCTGCAGGGGTACAATCAGCCCCAGCATTTT.